This is a list of T cell receptor beta chains from one sample in a study of blood T cell repertoires in COVID-19. TCRdb keeps only in-frame clones here, not all; method: immunoSEQ multiplex PCR. The profile shows around 190,000 clones, roughly 90% of them singletons. Sequencing used PBMCs or T cells enriched from blood (not recorded which). These receptors were taken from a man aged 18 to 29 with acute COVID-19. The CDR3 runs from the conserved cysteine through the conserved F or W. The order of the fields is J gene, D gene, clone size, V gene, CDR3 DNA, CDR3 protein. D genes are given only for firm matches. Clone sizes are given selectively: once, few, many, or a class where the clone is expanded.

>TRBJ2-7|-|-|TRBV13
TGTGCCAGCAGCTTACGGTACGAGCAGTACTTC
CASSLRYEQYF
>TRBJ1-3|-|-|TRBV27
TGTGCCAGCAGTTGGGGGGTGGGAAACACCATATATTTT
CASSWGVGNTIYF
>TRBJ2-1|-|few|TRBV24-1
TGTGCCTCACAACGCCGCGCGGGGAATGAGCAGTTCTTC
CASQRRAGNEQFF
>TRBJ1-1|-|-|TRBV28
TGTGCCAGCATCGGGTCTCCTCCACCGAACACTGAAGCTTTCTTT
CASIGSPPPNTEAFF
>TRBJ2-1|-|-|TRBV13
TGTGCCAGCAGCTTAGGGGCAGGGGAGCAGTTCTTC
CASSLGAGEQFF
>TRBJ1-2|TRBD1|-|TRBV6-1
TGTGCCAGCAGTGAAGAGGGACAGGGTCAAGGCTACACCTTC
CASSEEGQGQGYTF
>TRBJ1-1|-|-|TRBV11-2
TGTGCCAGCAGTCAAGGGGGGGGTAACACTGAAGCTTTCTTT
CASSQGGGNTEAFF
>TRBJ2-7|-|-|TRBV27
TGTGCCAGCAGTTTAAATCAAGGCAGGCACTCCTACGAGCAGTACTTC
CASSLNQGRHSYEQYF
>TRBJ2-5|TRBD2|-|TRBV4-1
TGCGCCAGCAGCCAAATGACTAGCGGGAGTAGAGAGACCCAGTACTTC
CASSQMTSGSRETQYF
>TRBJ2-7|-|-|TRBV28
TGTGCCAGCAGTGCCGCAGGGGTAGGTTCCTACGAGCAGTACTTC
CASSAAGVGSYEQYF
>TRBJ2-1|TRBD1|once|TRBV9
TGTGCCAGCAGCCCCCGGCCGGGACAGGGGGGCAATGAGCAGTTCTTC
CASSPRPGQGGNEQFF
>TRBJ2-3|-|-|TRBV4-2
TGTGCCAGCAGCCAAGAAAGGTGGGTCCAATCTGGACTCCTAACCGACGGGTCCACAGATACGCAGTATTTT
CASSQERWVQSGLLTDGSTDTQYF
>TRBJ1-2|-|-|TRBV5-1
TGCGCCAGCAGCTTGGGACAGTATGGCTACACCTTC
CASSLGQYGYTF
>TRBJ2-7|TRBD2|few|TRBV9
TGTGCCAGCAGCGGGACTAGCGGTTCCTACGAGCAGTACTTC
CASSGTSGSYEQYF
>TRBJ2-7|-|-|TRBV19
TGTGCCAGTAGGACAGCGAACTCCTACGAGCAGTACTTC
CASRTANSYEQYF
>TRBJ2-1|TRBD2|-|TRBV29-1
TGCAGCGTTGAGACTAGCGGATACAATGAGCAGTTCTTC
CSVETSGYNEQFF
>TRBJ2-7|-|-|TRBV7-9
TGTGCCAGCAGCCCATTCGAGTTGCCCTACGAGCAGTACTTC
CASSPFELPYEQYF